The present T cell receptor (beta chain) was sequenced within a study of blood T cell repertoires in COVID-19. Study overall: Spain, Italy and the United States supplied samples that represented acute and convalescent COVID-19. Sample material is recorded as cDNA or gDNA derived from T cells, B-cell-depleted T cells, or PBMCs.

V lost 5 bases to trimming and J lost 5 bases; unmatched junction nucleotides: 5. CDR1 and CDR2 from the germline V gene are SGHTA and FQGNSA. The CDR3 covers 16 residues. Original processing methods: Nucleated cell counts were estimated from reference gene primer amplification. Using immunoSEQ multiplex PCR, the repertoire was profiled, and TCRdb retains in-frame clones only, with some absent. From that table come the V and J calls and clone size; the DNA was used to work out D and trimming. Altogether roughly 180,000 clones are present, around 82% being singletons, with the ten largest covering approximately 1.2%.

Sequenced material: peripheral blood. The V and J genes are TRBV7-2 and TRBJ2-5, with 16 bases that match TRBD2. The clonotype was recovered from a man between 60 and 75 years old who had recovered from COVID-19. CDR3 protein: CASSLGLAGGPETQYF. The CDR3 DNA reads as TGTGCCAGCAGCCTGGGACTAGCGGGGGGGCCGGAGACCCAGTACTTC.